Presented here are 20 T cell receptor beta chains from one specimen sequenced in a study of shared clonotypes between healthy human individuals (dated by TCRdb to the early 2020s). The library was made by the immunoSEQ multiplex PCR assay. The table was pulled from immuneACCESS by TCRdb, which kept in-frame rearrangements only. Such tables lose some clones; where checked, under half of the loss comes from unresolved V genes, and the rest has no known cause. The table for this sample lists 650,000 to 750,000 clones; about two thirds of them were counted only once. The biggest ten clones account for 1.8% of the sample. What was sequenced was memory CD4+ T cells sorted from blood. The sample's cell subset or site label, decoded: CD45RA-negative fraction. The source of these receptors is a woman aged 25 to 39 in good health.

This clone was observed a single time. This chain joins TRBV10-2 and TRBJ1-1; D not resolved. V dropped 4 bases and J dropped 0 bases, with 12 bases sitting between them. Germline V gene lookup returns CDR1 WSHSY and CDR2 SAAADI. The CDR3 loop spans 15 amino acids. The CDR3 DNA sequence: TGCGCCAGCAGTGTAAGGGAGGTAATGAACACTGAAGCTTTCTTT. Translating it yields CASSVREVMNTEAFF.

The chain employs TRBV6-4 and TRBJ2-1; TRBD2 is a possible D gene (6 bases). The germline CDR1 and CDR2 sequences are MRHNA and SNTAGT. V lost 6 bases and J 7 bases, leaving 19 bases between the germline ends. The CDR3 consists of 15 residues. The CDR3 here is CASSPGGPPRNEQFF. The CDR3 DNA sequence: TGTGCCAGCAGCCCCGGGGGTCCCCCTAGGAATGAGCAGTTCTTC.

At least ten counts were recorded for this clone. The chain carries TRBV28 and TRBJ2-7, with TRBD2 matching over 16 bases. Germline assignment: CDR1 MDHEN and CDR2 SYDVKM. This CDR3 has 16 amino acids. The ends lost 6 bases at V and 5 bases at J; junction bases unmatched: 7. CDR3 sequence: CASRGTSGRDEDEQYF. CDR3 DNA: TGTGCCAGCAGGGGGACTAGCGGGAGGGATGAAGACGAGCAGTACTTC. Full variable domain (outside the CDR3, taken from reference TRBV28 and TRBJ2-7): DVKVTQSSRYLVKRTGEKVFLECVQDMDHENMFWYRQDPGLGLRLIYFSYDVKMKEKGDIPEGYSVSREKKERFSLILESASTNQTSMYLCASRGTSGRDEDEQYFGPGTRLTVT.

The V and J genes are TRBV19 and TRBJ2-7; TRBD2 might be the D (5 bases). This CDR3 comprises 15 residues. The V end lost 7 bases, the J end lost 2 bases, and 18 bases lay between the germline ends. CDR1 LNHDA and CDR2 SQIVND come from the germline V gene (reference sequence). CDR3 bases: TGTGCCAGTAAAGGCGATATCGGAGGAACCTACGAGCAGTACTTC. Amino acid sequence: CASKGDIGGTYEQYF.

A remark on this clone: One end of the junction is discordant with germline, which a read error may explain. The genes are TRBV30 and TRBJ2-7; D unresolved. Germline values: CDR1 GTSNPN, CDR2 SVGIG (reference sequence). This CDR3 region has 12 residues. For the CDR3, the DNA is TGTGCCTGGGACATGCCTAGTTCGCGTCTTAACTTC. Translating it yields CAWDMPSSRLNF. Full variable domain (outside the CDR3, taken from reference TRBV30 and TRBJ2-7): SQTIHQWPATLVQPVGSPLSLECTVEGTSNPNLYWYRQAAGRGLQLLFYSVGIGQISSEVPQNLSASRPQDRQFILSSKKLLLSDSGFYLCAWDMPSSRLNFGPGTRLTVT.

This clone was counted once. V and J are TRBV14 and TRBJ2-2, with no clear D. The CDR3 has 13 residues. The germline CDR1 and CDR2 sequences are SGHDN and FVKESK. V lost 2 bases, J lost 5 bases, and 6 bases lay in between. As DNA, the CDR3 is TGTGCCAGCAGCCAATCTCGGACCGGGGAGCTGTTTTTT. Amino acid sequence: CASSQSRTGELFF. The full variable domain, in which reference TRBV14 and TRBJ2-2 provide the parts outside the CDR3, is EAGVTQFPSHSVIEKGQTVTLRCDPISGHDNLYWYRRVMGKEIKFLLHFVKESKQDESGMPNNRFLAERTGGTYSTLKVQPAELEDSGVYFCASSQSRTGELFFGEGSRLTVL.

The chain carries TRBV6-5 and TRBJ2-5, with 7 bases identical to TRBD1. V shed 2 bases and J 2 bases; nucleotides not matched to a gene: 2. There are 14 residues in the CDR3. Germline CDR1 and CDR2: MNHEY and SVGAGI. The CDR3 spells CASSYGGQQETQYF. The DNA of the CDR3 is TGTGCCAGCAGTTACGGGGGACAGCAAGAGACCCAGTACTTC.

The chain uses TRBV27 and TRBJ1-4, with D tentatively TRBD1 (5 bases). V was shortened by 10 bases and J by 8 bases, with 23 bases between the two germline ends. CDR3 length: 15 amino acids. The germline V gene has CDR1 MNHEY and CDR2 SMNVEV (reference sequence). The CDR3 sequence is CATQFRHRGGEKLFF. The DNA for the CDR3 is TGTGCCACCCAGTTTCGGCATCGTGGGGGGGAAAAACTGTTTTTT. Full variable domain (rest looked up from reference TRBV27 and TRBJ1-4): EAQVTQNPRYLITVTGKKLTVTCSQNMNHEYMSWYRQDPGLGLRQIYYSMNVEVTDKGDVPEGYKVSRKEKRNFPLILESPSPNQTSLYFCATQFRHRGGEKLFFGSGTQLSVL.

This clone was counted a few times. The chain joins TRBV11-2 to TRBJ1-1; D unresolved. Germline loops: CDR1 SGHAT, CDR2 FQNNGV. The CDR3 is made up of 14 amino acids. Trimming left V 5 bases short and J 0 bases short, with 10 bases between. CDR3 sequence: CASSPFSLNTEAFF. CDR3 DNA sequence: TGTGCCAGCAGCCCATTCTCCCTGAACACTGAAGCTTTCTTT.

This sequence joins TRBV27 and TRBJ2-1; 10 bases are shared with TRBD2. Trimming took 0 bases from V and 2 from J; bases not matched to a gene: 4. Per germline, CDR1 MNHEY and CDR2 SMNVEV (reference sequence). This CDR3 is built from 17 residues. The CDR3 is CASSLSILAGAYNEQFF. In nucleotides, the CDR3 is TGTGCCAGCAGTTTATCGATCCTAGCGGGAGCCTACAATGAGCAGTTCTTC.

Remarks on this clone: This specimen includes other DNA sequences encoding the same CDR3. CDR3 residues: CASSSPGQGGEKLFF. CDR3 DNA sequence: TGTGCCAGCAGTTCCCCGGGACAGGGGGGCGAAAAACTGTTTTTT. The chain carries TRBV27 and TRBJ1-4; 11 bases align to TRBD1. The CDR3 runs 15 residues. Trimming cost V 4 bases and J 8 bases; bases outside gene matches: 6. Germline lookup yields CDR1 MNHEY and CDR2 SMNVEV (reference sequence).

The chain combines TRBV28 with TRBJ2-2; D ambiguous. Germline V gene sequence: CDR1 MDHEN, CDR2 SYDVKM. This CDR3 is 15 amino acids long. The V gene lost 4 bases and the J gene lost 6 bases, with 15 bases spanning the gap. The CDR3 region is CASSSPLRLAGELFF. CDR3 DNA sequence: TGTGCCAGCAGTTCCCCTCTTCGTTTGGCCGGGGAGCTGTTTTTT.

Many counts were recorded for this clone. V and J are TRBV28 and TRBJ1-4; 12 bases align to TRBD1. V trimming: 5 bases; J trimming: 7 bases; junction bases outside the gene matches: 5. Germline CDR1 is MDHEN and CDR2 is SYDVKM. The CDR3 sequence is 15 residues long. The CDR3 loop reads CASSGGDRGREKLFF. The CDR3 DNA reads as TGTGCCAGCAGTGGGGGGGACAGGGGGCGTGAAAAACTGTTTTTT.

The V call is TRBV15, the J call TRBJ2-7, with D possibly being TRBD1 (6 bases). The CDR3 is made up of 16 amino acids. Trimming left V 0 bases short and J 6 bases short, with 18 bases between. CDR1 is LNHNV and CDR2 is YYDKDF in the germline V gene (reference sequence). CDR3 DNA: TGTGCCACCAGCAGAGATAGAGGGCAGGGGAATGTCGAGCAGTACTTC. This codes for CATSRDRGQGNVEQYF.

The rearrangement uses TRBV11-2 and TRBJ2-7; TRBD1 matches at 12 bases. CDR1 SGHAT and CDR2 FQNNGV come from the germline V gene. CDR3 size: 15 residues. Losses at the gene ends were 7 bases for V and 4 bases for J; bases not matched to a gene: 8. DNA for the CDR3: TGTGCCAGCACCCCCGGGACAGGGGGCCCGTACGAGCAGTACTTC. Amino acid sequence: CASTPGTGGPYEQYF.

This chain uses TRBV6-1 with TRBJ1-2; 9 bases match TRBD1. CDR1 and CDR2 from the germline V gene are MNHNS and SASEGT. The CDR3 runs to 17 residues. Trimming took 4 bases from V and 3 from J; bases not matched to a gene: 12. For the CDR3, the DNA is TGTGCCAGCAGTGGAATCCGACGGACAGGGGTCGACTATGGCTACACCTTC. Protein product: CASSGIRRTGVDYGYTF.

The gene calls are TRBV6-1 and TRBJ1-5; no reliable D call. The CDR3 covers 13 residues. Germline V gene lookup returns CDR1 MNHNS and CDR2 SASEGT. V lost 4 bases, J lost 6 bases, and 10 bases lay in between. In nucleotides, the CDR3 is TGTGCCAGCAGTGGTAGGGTGGGTCAGCCCCAGCATTTT. Its protein is CASSGRVGQPQHF.

The rearrangement joins TRBV7-9 to TRBJ2-5; TRBD1 might be the D (5 bases). V lost 5 bases, J lost 2 bases, and 12 bases lay in between. The CDR3 totals 14 residues. Germline CDR1 is SEHNR and CDR2 is FQNEAQ (reference sequence). This CDR3 reads CASSPRAGQETQYF. As DNA, the CDR3 is TGTGCCAGCAGCCCAAGGGCAGGGCAAGAGACCCAGTACTTC.

The chain links TRBV23-1 to TRBJ1-1; the match to TRBD1 covers 9 bases. TRBV23-1 is an ORF for which the function is uncertain. The V and J ends lost 6 bases and 1 base, in that order; junction bases with no gene match: 9. This CDR3 contains 16 residues. CDR3 coding DNA: TGCGCCAGCAGGGGACAGGGCCTCGGATCGAACACTGAAGCTTTCTTT. Translation gives CASRGQGLGSNTEAFF.

This clone has only a few counts. The genes are TRBV28 and TRBJ2-1; 11 bases line up with TRBD2. V was pared by 7 bases and J by 0 bases, with 17 bases of the junction left unmatched. There are 20 residues in the CDR3. The germline CDR1 and CDR2 sequences are MDHEN and SYDVKM. The CDR3 DNA reads as TGTGCCAGCAAATTTCCCCGGGGACTAGCGGCATCTTTCTCCTACAATGAGCAGTTCTTC. Translated: CASKFPRGLAASFSYNEQFF. The whole variable domain, filled in from reference TRBV28 and TRBJ2-1, reads DVKVTQSSRYLVKRTGEKVFLECVQDMDHENMFWYRQDPGLGLRLIYFSYDVKMKEKGDIPEGYSVSREKKERFSLILESASTNQTSMYLCASKFPRGLAASFSYNEQFFGPGTRLTVL.